This record concerns one T cell receptor beta chain sequence. The protocol was immunoSEQ multiplex PCR, while the TCRdb copy is restricted to in-frame clones and leaves out a portion. The sample holds 40,000 or so clones; 74% are singletons and the top ten take over 9.5%. Trimming removed 3 bases from V and 7 bases from J, with 3 bases in between. Germline CDR1 WNHNN, CDR2 SYGVQD (reference sequence). CDR3 length: 11 amino acids. These data originate in a study of blood T cell repertoires in COVID-19. Overall study context: The samples span acute and convalescent COVID-19 from the United States, Italy and Spain. T cells, B-cell-depleted T cells, or PBMCs provided the cDNA or gDNA that served as material.

This receptor was obtained from a man aged 65-85 years with COVID-19, enrolled during active disease. Sequencing was performed on peripheral blood. This rearrangement joins TRBV10-1 to TRBJ2-2; D uncertain. CDR3 nucleotide sequence: TGCGCCAGCAGTGATTACGGGGAGCTGTTTTTT. Encoded protein: CASSDYGELFF.